Listed below are T cell receptor beta chains from one sample, sequenced in a study of blood T cell repertoires in COVID-19. The data were produced by immunoSEQ multiplex PCR, yet TCRdb's version contains in-frame clones alone and is incomplete. This table holds 250,000 to 300,000 clones, 70% to 90% found once. The material sequenced was peripheral blood. The receptors here all came from a woman aged 70-85 years with acute or convalescent COVID-19. CDR3s include the opening cysteine and the closing phenylalanine or tryptophan. Each record gives: D gene, V gene, J gene, clone size, CDR3 DNA, CDR3 protein. D genes are given only for firm matches. Rows give clone size only sometimes, using once, few, many, or a class for an expanded clone.

D: .; V: TRBV12-5; J: TRBJ1-1; size: once; DNA: TGTGCTAGTGGCCGAGGACAGAGAGCTTTCTTT; CDR3: CASGRGQRAFF
D: TRBD2; V: TRBV4-2; J: TRBJ2-3; size: .; DNA: TGTGCCAGCAGCCAAGAGGGAGGGGGCACAGATACGCAGTATTTT; CDR3: CASSQEGGGTDTQYF
D: TRBD1; V: TRBV5-4; J: TRBJ1-2; size: once; DNA: TGTGCCAGCAGCCGTCCCGGGACAGGGTCTGGAGGCTACACCTTC; CDR3: CASSRPGTGSGGYTF
D: .; V: TRBV5-1; J: TRBJ1-2; size: .; DNA: TGCGCCAGCAGCTTGCGCGGAAGTGCTAACTATGGCTACACCTTC; CDR3: CASSLRGSANYGYTF
D: .; V: TRBV2; J: TRBJ1-1; size: .; DNA: TGTGCCAGCAGTGAAGGGGGGGGGAGCACTGAAGCTTTCTTT; CDR3: CASSEGGGSTEAFF
D: .; V: TRBV7-2; J: TRBJ2-1; size: .; DNA: TGTGCCAGCAGCCCGGACTACTCCTTCAATGAGCAGTTCTTC; CDR3: CASSPDYSFNEQFF
D: .; V: TRBV3-1/TRBV3-2; J: TRBJ1-1; size: .; DNA: TGTGCCAGCAGCCAAGTATCAGGGAACACTGAAGCTTTCTTT; CDR3: CASSQVSGNTEAFF
D: TRBD1; V: TRBV24-1; J: TRBJ2-3; size: .; DNA: TGTGCCACCAGTGATTTACGGCAGGGGGCGACAGATACGCAGTATTTT; CDR3: CATSDLRQGATDTQYF
D: .; V: TRBV29-1; J: TRBJ2-1; size: .; DNA: TGCAGCGTTGAAGGAGGCGGAGACAATGAGCAGTTCTTC; CDR3: CSVEGGGDNEQFF
D: .; V: TRBV25-1; J: TRBJ1-2; size: few; DNA: TGTGCCAGCAGTGGAGGGCCACGTACGGGCTACACCTTC; CDR3: CASSGGPRTGYTF
D: TRBD1; V: TRBV11-2; J: TRBJ1-4; size: .; DNA: TGTGCCAGCAGACAGGGGGATGGGACTAATGAAAAACTGTTTTTT; CDR3: CASRQGDGTNEKLFF
D: TRBD1; V: TRBV3-1/TRBV3-2; J: TRBJ1-1; size: .; DNA: TGTGCCAGCAGCCAATACAGGGGTGCGAACACTGAAGCTTTCTTT; CDR3: CASSQYRGANTEAFF
D: TRBD2; V: TRBV5-1; J: TRBJ2-7; size: .; DNA: TGCGCCAGCAGCCGTACTAGCGGGGGGAACTACGAGCAGTACTTC; CDR3: CASSRTSGGNYEQYF
D: TRBD1; V: TRBV2; J: TRBJ2-2; size: once; DNA: TGTGCCAGCGGGCAGGACAGGGTAGCCGGGGAGCTGTTTTTT; CDR3: CASGQDRVAGELFF
D: TRBD1; V: TRBV2; J: TRBJ1-2; size: .; DNA: TGTGCCAGCAGTGAAGGACAGGGAGGTAGCTATGGCTACACCTTC; CDR3: CASSEGQGGSYGYTF
D: .; V: TRBV25-1; J: TRBJ2-7; size: .; DNA: TGTGCCAGCACCCGGGACATAACGGGGGAGCAGTACTTC; CDR3: CASTRDITGEQYF
D: .; V: TRBV11-2; J: TRBJ2-3; size: .; DNA: TGTGCCAGCAGCCCGTCCCAGAGCACAGATACGCAGTATTTT; CDR3: CASSPSQSTDTQYF
D: .; V: TRBV5-1; J: TRBJ2-1; size: .; DNA: TGCGCCAGCAGCGGAGGACAGTCCTACAATGAGCAGTTCTTC; CDR3: CASSGGQSYNEQFF
D: TRBD1; V: TRBV24-1; J: TRBJ1-2; size: few; DNA: TGTGCCACCAGTGATGGATCGGGACAGGGGGCTTATGGCTACACCTTC; CDR3: CATSDGSGQGAYGYTF
D: .; V: TRBV19; J: TRBJ2-7; size: .; DNA: TGTGCCAGTAGTATAGCCGCGGGAGAGCAGTACTTC; CDR3: CASSIAAGEQYF
D: TRBD2; V: TRBV7-2; J: TRBJ2-5; size: .; DNA: TGTGCCAGCAGCCCGGGACTAGCGTTAGAGACCCAGTACTTC; CDR3: CASSPGLALETQYF
D: TRBD1; V: TRBV7-8; J: TRBJ1-1; size: .; DNA: TGTGCCAGCAGCTCAATGGGGACAGCTGAAGCTTTCTTT; CDR3: CASSSMGTAEAFF
D: TRBD2; V: TRBV2; J: TRBJ2-3; size: .; DNA: TGTGCCAGCGCCAGAGGCCTAGCGGCGCGGGGGACGCAGTATTTT; CDR3: CASARGLAARGTQYF
D: TRBD1; V: TRBV3-1/TRBV3-2; J: TRBJ1-5; size: .; DNA: TGTGCCAGCAGTTTCACAGGGGCTGGTCAGCCCCAGCATTTT; CDR3: CASSFTGAGQPQHF
D: TRBD1; V: TRBV2; J: TRBJ1-1; size: once; DNA: TGTGCCAGCACGGGAGGGACAGCCCAGGCTGAAGCTTTCTTT; CDR3: CASTGGTAQAEAFF
D: .; V: TRBV9; J: TRBJ2-1; size: .; DNA: TGTGCCAGCAGCGTAGCTACCGGGGTCGGTGAGCAGTTCTTC; CDR3: CASSVATGVGEQFF
D: .; V: TRBV3-1/TRBV3-2; J: TRBJ2-3; size: .; DNA: TGTGCCAGCAGCGCAACGGGACTCAGCACAGATACGCAGTATTTT; CDR3: CASSATGLSTDTQYF
D: .; V: TRBV4-1; J: TRBJ2-3; size: .; DNA: TGCGCCAGCAGCCAAGTCTGGCCCGCTGAGGGAGATACGCAGTATTTT; CDR3: CASSQVWPAEGDTQYF
D: TRBD1; V: TRBV18; J: TRBJ2-2; size: few; DNA: TGTGCCAGCTCGCCCTCGGACAGGGGCACCGGGGAGCTGTTTTTT; CDR3: CASSPSDRGTGELFF
D: TRBD1; V: TRBV5-1; J: TRBJ1-2; size: .; DNA: TGCGCCAGCAGACCGGACAGGGGGGCTAACTATGGCTACACCTTC; CDR3: CASRPDRGANYGYTF
D: .; V: TRBV3-1/TRBV3-2; J: TRBJ2-3; size: once; DNA: TGTGCCAGCAGACCCAGAGCGGGCCGCACAGATACGCAGTATTTT; CDR3: CASRPRAGRTDTQYF
D: .; V: TRBV10-3; J: TRBJ2-5; size: .; DNA: TGTGCCATCAAGGACAACAGGGAAAGAGAGACCCAGTACTTC; CDR3: CAIKDNRERETQYF
D: TRBD1; V: TRBV4-1; J: TRBJ1-2; size: .; DNA: TGCGCCAGCAGCCAAGATAGGGACAGGTCCTATGGCTACACCTTC; CDR3: CASSQDRDRSYGYTF
D: .; V: TRBV6-5; J: TRBJ2-7; size: .; DNA: TGTGCCAGCAGTTTCCAGGGGAGCGAGCAGTACTTC; CDR3: CASSFQGSEQYF
D: TRBD2; V: TRBV10-1; J: TRBJ2-1; size: .; DNA: TGCGCCAGCGGCGGGGGGGACACCTACAATGAGCAGTTCTTC; CDR3: CASGGGDTYNEQFF
D: .; V: TRBV2; J: TRBJ2-7; size: .; DNA: TGTGCCAGCACCGAGAGTACCGAGCAGTACTTC; CDR3: CASTESTEQYF
D: TRBD2; V: TRBV4-1; J: TRBJ2-5; size: .; DNA: TGCGCCAGCAGCCAAGAAAGCGGGGTTTGGGAGACCCAGTACTTC; CDR3: CASSQESGVWETQYF
D: TRBD1; V: TRBV11-1; J: TRBJ1-6; size: .; DNA: TGTGCCAGCAGCTTGACAGGGGATAATTCACCCCTCCACTTT; CDR3: CASSLTGDNSPLHF
D: TRBD1; V: TRBV11-2; J: TRBJ1-2; size: few; DNA: TGTGCCAGCAGCCCGGGACAGAGCTATGGCTACACCTTC; CDR3: CASSPGQSYGYTF
D: .; V: TRBV3-1/TRBV3-2; J: TRBJ2-7; size: .; DNA: TGTGCCAGCAGCCACTCAGGGTCCTCCTACGAGCAGTACTTC; CDR3: CASSHSGSSYEQYF
D: TRBD1; V: TRBV3-1/TRBV3-2; J: TRBJ2-3; size: .; DNA: TGTGCCAGCAGCGCAGGACAGGGGGCGAGCCCAGATACGCAGTATTTT; CDR3: CASSAGQGASPDTQYF
D: TRBD1; V: TRBV5-1; J: TRBJ2-2; size: .; DNA: TGCGCCAGCAGCCCCCAGACAGGGGGCACCGGGGAGCTGTTTTTT; CDR3: CASSPQTGGTGELFF
D: TRBD1; V: TRBV3-1/TRBV3-2; J: TRBJ1-6; size: .; DNA: TGTGCCAGCAGCGCGACAGGGTGGGGAAGGAATTATTCACCCCTCCACTTT; CDR3: CASSATGWGRNYSPLHF
D: .; V: TRBV20-1; J: TRBJ1-2; size: .; DNA: TGCAGTGCAAGTGGGGCCTCCCCAGGCTATGGCTACACCTTC; CDR3: CSASGASPGYGYTF
D: TRBD2; V: TRBV29-1; J: TRBJ2-7; size: once; DNA: TGCAGCGTGACGCGGGGGGGGTTTTCCTACGAGCAGTACTTC; CDR3: CSVTRGGFSYEQYF
D: .; V: TRBV7-9; J: TRBJ1-2; size: few; DNA: TGTGCCAGCAGCCCCCGGGACTATGGCTACACCTTC; CDR3: CASSPRDYGYTF
D: .; V: TRBV9; J: TRBJ2-7; size: .; DNA: TGTGCCAGCAGCGGCGGGACGGCCCTGGGCGAGCAGTACTTC; CDR3: CASSGGTALGEQYF
D: .; V: TRBV3-1/TRBV3-2; J: TRBJ2-3; size: .; DNA: TGTGCCAGCAGCCGGGCGGGGGCGGATACGCAGTATTTT; CDR3: CASSRAGADTQYF
D: .; V: TRBV10-1; J: TRBJ1-2; size: .; DNA: TGCGCCAGCAGTGACAGGGGCGGCTATGGCTACACCTTC; CDR3: CASSDRGGYGYTF
D: .; V: TRBV2; J: TRBJ2-5; size: .; DNA: TGTGCCAGCAGTGCTACTAGTCGGGGGGCGGGGTCCCAGTACTTC; CDR3: CASSATSRGAGSQYF
D: .; V: TRBV19; J: TRBJ1-1; size: .; DNA: TGTGCCAGTAGTGTGGGGCCCAACACTGAAGCTTTCTTT; CDR3: CASSVGPNTEAFF
D: .; V: TRBV7-9; J: TRBJ2-2; size: .; DNA: TGTGCCAGCAGCCCCGCAGGGAACACCGGGGAGCTGTTTTTT; CDR3: CASSPAGNTGELFF
D: .; V: TRBV7-6; J: TRBJ2-2; size: .; DNA: TGTGCCAGCAGCTTAGCCGGTTCGAACACCGGGGAGCTGTTTTTT; CDR3: CASSLAGSNTGELFF
D: .; V: TRBV7-2; J: TRBJ1-1; size: .; DNA: TGTGCCAGCAGCCCCGTACAGGGGAACACTGAAGCTTTCTTT; CDR3: CASSPVQGNTEAFF
D: TRBD1; V: TRBV27; J: TRBJ1-5; size: .; DNA: TGTGCCAGCAGTCCCCGACAGGGTGATCAGCCCCAGCATTTT; CDR3: CASSPRQGDQPQHF
D: .; V: TRBV24-1; J: TRBJ1-2; size: .; DNA: TGTGCCACCAGTGCTACTGACAGGCTTTATGGCTACACCTTC; CDR3: CATSATDRLYGYTF
D: TRBD1; V: TRBV6-1; J: TRBJ2-7; size: .; DNA: TGTGCCAGCAGTGATTTGGGACAGGCCGTTGGTGGCTACGAGCAGTACTTC; CDR3: CASSDLGQAVGGYEQYF
D: .; V: TRBV10-1; J: TRBJ2-3; size: once; DNA: TGCGCCAGCAGTGAGTCGGGCAGAACAGATACGCAGTATTTT; CDR3: CASSESGRTDTQYF
D: TRBD2; V: TRBV7-9; J: TRBJ2-2; size: .; DNA: TGTGCCAGCAGCTTGGCTAGCGGGGGCCCAAACACCGGGGAGCTGTTTTTT; CDR3: CASSLASGGPNTGELFF